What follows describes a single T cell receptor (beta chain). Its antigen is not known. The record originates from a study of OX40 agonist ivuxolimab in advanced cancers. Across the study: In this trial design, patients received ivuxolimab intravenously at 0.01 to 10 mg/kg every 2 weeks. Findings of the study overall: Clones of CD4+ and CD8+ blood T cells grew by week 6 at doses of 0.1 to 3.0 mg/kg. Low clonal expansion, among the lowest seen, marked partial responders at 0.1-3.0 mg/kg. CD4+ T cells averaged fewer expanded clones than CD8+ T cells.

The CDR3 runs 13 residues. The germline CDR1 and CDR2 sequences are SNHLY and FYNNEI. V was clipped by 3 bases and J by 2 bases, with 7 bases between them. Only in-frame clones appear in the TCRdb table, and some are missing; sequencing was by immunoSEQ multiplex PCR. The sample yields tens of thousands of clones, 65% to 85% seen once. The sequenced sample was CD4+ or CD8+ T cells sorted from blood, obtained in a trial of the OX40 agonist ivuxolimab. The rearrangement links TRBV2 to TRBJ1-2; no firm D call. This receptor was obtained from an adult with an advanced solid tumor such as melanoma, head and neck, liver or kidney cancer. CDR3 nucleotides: TGTGCCAGCAGTGAGCTTCTCAACTATGGCTACACCTTC. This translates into CASSELLNYGYTF.